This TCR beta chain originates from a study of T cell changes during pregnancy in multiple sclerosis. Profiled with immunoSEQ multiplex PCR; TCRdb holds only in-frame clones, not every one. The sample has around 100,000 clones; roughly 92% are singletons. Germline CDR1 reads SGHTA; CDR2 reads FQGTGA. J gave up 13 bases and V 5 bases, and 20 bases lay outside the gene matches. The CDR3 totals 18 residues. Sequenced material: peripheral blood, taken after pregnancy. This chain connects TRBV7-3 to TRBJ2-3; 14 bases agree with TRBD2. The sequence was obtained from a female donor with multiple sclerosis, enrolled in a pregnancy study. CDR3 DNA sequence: TGTGCCAGCAGCCGCCCTTTTCCGGGACTAGCGGGGGAGCCACGAGAGTATTTT. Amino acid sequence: CASSRPFPGLAGEPREYF.